This T cell receptor (beta chain) was recorded in a study of cytomegalovirus exposure and HLA in healthy donors (TCRdb year 2017). Concerning the study at large: An earlier analysis of roughly 500 of the donors reported 250 to 300 Gb of sequence data and 90 million to 120 million unique TCR beta sequences obtained from roughly 180 million T cells. Around 320 gigabases of sequencing data and 70 million to 85 million unique TCR sequences were included in an early release covering roughly 600 HLA-typed donors. Among the roughly 400 genotyped donors, around 79% belonged to the genetic ancestry cluster associated with self-reported Caucasian donors. The study aimed to test whether signatures of past pathogen exposure could be identified by cataloging public T cell receptors. Using immunosequencing, the study profiled T cell repertoires from about 610 subjects and related those repertoires to cytomegalovirus serostatus. Along with the 666-subject first cohort, a separate validation cohort of more than 90 different subjects was used. The study combined high-throughput TCR immunosequencing, statistical association of individual TCRs with disease status, and machine learning to predict cytomegalovirus infection status. A later analysis re-examined previously published TCR beta repertoires from just over 650 donors and added high-resolution HLA genotyping to investigate patterns of TCR occurrence. The later analysis used no new phenotypic data to find candidate immune exposures, relying instead on TCR beta sequences and their occurrence across donors. An earlier analysis of roughly 580 of the donors used high-throughput TCR beta sequencing to judge whether each TCR beta V gene segment behaved as functional or pseudogenic. Donor age, sex, ethnicity and CMV serostatus were collected together with the repertoire data. Genome-wide SNP genotypes for about three fifths of the 666 donors were used in a later genetic analysis, which treated that subset as a discovery cohort. Every discovery cohort repertoire had been produced on one sequencing platform. Both class I and class II loci were covered by HLA typing, at four-digit resolution. Typing coverage differed by locus: A, B, C, DRB1 and DQB1 were typed in about 629-630 donors, DQA1 in 500 to 550, DPA1 in 600 to 610, and DPB1 in approximately 450. Roughly 5 DR-DQ haplotypes were treated as single units for association and clustering because of strong linkage in the cohort. Among approximately 370 genotyped donors of the cohort, an average of roughly 230,000 unique TCR beta nucleotide sequences was sequenced per donor, of which about 18% were non-productive.

With respect to this clone: Its antigen is not yet known. Base quality data are lacking; no much larger clone is found one base away.

The cohort consisted of hundreds of healthy bone marrow donors. At the time of sampling, every cohort member was nominally healthy, though immune exposures that went unrecorded were likely present. The donor was CMV seropositive and was included in the group of almost 300 seropositive cohort members. Every donor gave a peripheral blood sample, and the peripheral blood mononuclear cells from that sample were used for TCR beta sequencing. The Qiagen DNeasy Blood Extraction Kit was used to extract genomic DNA from the blood cell samples. The CDR3 starts with the cysteine, ends with the phenylalanine, and has 14 residues. This entry keeps only the CDR3 DNA: 42 bases, framed from base 1. V trim: 6 bases; J trim: 2 bases; unmatched bases: 4. CDR1 is given as MNHEY and CDR2 as SMNVEV, both from the germline V gene (reference sequence). Libraries were prepared through the immunoSEQ multiplex PCR assay. The multiplex PCR relied on a mix of 60 forward primers for TCR Vbeta segments and 13 reverse primers for TCR Jbeta segments. A multiplex PCR assay on genomic DNA amplified the CDR3 region of rearranged TCR beta genes. The amplified TCR beta libraries were sequenced on the Illumina HiSeq System as 87-base-pair reads. In the source study's methods: In a later analysis, some 80 million unique TCR beta chains were counted across the approximately 640 repertoires, and approximately 9.9 million of these chains were shared by at least two donors. Raw reads were error-corrected and collapsed into unique sequences with a nearest-neighbor algorithm that merged closely related sequences to remove PCR and sequencing errors. To assign V, D and J gene segments, CDR3 sequences were aligned to IMGT reference sequences. For a sequence to be retained, at least a six-nucleotide match to both a V gene segment and a J gene segment was required. Rearrangements were classified as productive when the CDR3 lacked stop codons and remained in frame with V and J, and all other rearrangements were classified as non-productive. Following IMGT convention, CDR3 was defined as the stretch from the second conserved V-encoded cysteine to the conserved J-encoded phenylalanine. The earlier analysis of about 610 of the donors excluded sequences that lacked an unambiguous match to a single V gene segment. In an earlier analysis of around 600 of the donors, V segments were called functional above 56.7% productive rearrangements and were called segregating when the between-donor standard deviation exceeded 5%. To diagnose cytomegalovirus status from the catalog of TCR beta chain sequences, a statistical classification framework was built. In a later analysis, V and J genes were assigned by comparing TCR nucleotide sequences against IMGT/GENE-DB human TR gene sequences. The TCRdist pipeline was used in a later analysis to assign CDR3 sequences and most-parsimonious VDJ recombination scenarios. In a later analysis, each TCR beta chain was defined by its CDR3 amino acid sequence together with its V-gene family, and reads without a unique V-gene family were excluded. A later analysis removed roughly 590 highly shared, low-generation-probability nucleotide sequences to deal with suspected cross-contamination and a sequencing artifact. In a later analysis, a clonal expansion index for each public chain was calculated from normalized within-repertoire ranks of inferred template counts. In a later analysis, generation probabilities were computed using a VDJ recombination model fitted to out-of-frame rearrangements, and the results were checked against IGoR. Hypergeometric tests were used in a later analysis to score TCR-TCR, TCR-HLA and TCR-CMV co-occurrence, with a repertoire-size bias correction applied to the TCR pairs. A later analysis estimated false discovery rates by permuting HLA or CMV assignments 20 times. In a later analysis, co-occurring TCRs were grouped using DBSCAN, with TCRdist sequence similarity added in when clustering inside HLA-allele-positive subsets. Repertoires with fewer than 30,000 or more than 120,000 public chains were left out of co-occurrence clustering, as were about 5 repertoires with anomalous nucleotide sharing. TCRdb re-hosts the immuneACCESS table, in-frame sequences only. Its copies lack some clones; in the studies checked, an unresolved V gene accounts for under half of them, and the cause for the rest is not known. The V and J calls and clone size were taken over from that table, and D and trimming were inferred from the DNA. The sample data list around 200,000 clones, and 82% of these were observed just once. 4.5% to 7% of the sample lies in the top ten.

Results the study describes overall, beyond this receptor: Strong co-occurrence of HLA alleles, especially DR and DQ, made assigning TCR associations to individual alleles difficult. A further reported finding was that TCR beta sequences accurately predicted the HLA-A and HLA-B alleles for most subjects in the first cohort. The classifier was reported to diagnose cytomegalovirus status with high specificity and sensitivity in both the original cohort and the validation cohort. Most TCR sequences were seen in very few donors, while some public TCRs were found in many individuals. Because the 87-base-pair reads could not distinguish some IMGT-functional V segments, including TRBV6-2 and TRBV6-3, those segments were excluded. According to a later analysis, TCR association rates differed among HLA loci, with DRB1 alleles showing the most associated TCRs and HLA-C alleles showing the fewest. Presence/absence analyses assumed roughly uniform sequencing depth across donors, an assumption that may not hold. An earlier analysis of roughly 570 of the donors showed that most TCR beta V segments appeared in productive rearrangements either about 90% or about 30% of the time, which broadly matched IMGT annotations. Linkage disequilibrium might explain the correlated functional status among segregating V segments, but an unknown experimental factor could not be ruled out. Over 15 rarely observed V segments, including chromosome 9 orphons, were excluded from the earlier analysis of some 590 of the donors because counts were too low. The cohort was sequenced for TCR beta chains only, and without alpha or paired-chain data the features that could be detected were limited. A group of highly shared sequence variants was considered likely to be a technical artifact of the sequencing pipeline. In vitro tests confirmed that a few of the cytomegalovirus-associated TCR beta chains recognize cytomegalovirus antigens. CMV serostatus was the only immune exposure information available for the cohort. Several of the top co-occurrence clusters appeared to be linked to parvovirus B19, influenza, CMV and Epstein-Barr virus, according to a later analysis. The authors suggested that the approach could potentially be generalized to other disease states and immunological phenotypes. Because HLA typing was unavailable for some donors at each locus, only the typed subset was used in association tests. Compared with the approximately 670-donor mean, donors in an Asian-associated ancestry cluster had fewer N-insertions in productive TCRs, according to a later genetic analysis. The study listed 164 TCR beta chains as associated with cytomegalovirus. Specific HLA alleles were associated with around 18,000 TCR beta sequences at a false discovery rate of 0.05 in a later analysis. In a later genetic analysis, a missense DCLRE1C variant was associated with V-gene and J-gene trimming of TCR beta chains, and the association was replicated in an independent cohort. A later analysis found that most CMV-associated TCR beta chains appeared HLA-restricted, with HLA associations seemingly driven largely by CMV exposure. In a later analysis, HLA-associated TCR beta chains were found to be more clonally expanded and to have lower generation probabilities than equally common non-associated chains.

The specimen sequenced was PBMCs. The sequence links TRBV27 to TRBJ2-3, with 8 central nucleotides matching TRBD2. The source is a middle-aged man in good health and CMV-seropositive. The DNA reads TGTGCCAGCAGGGCGACTAGCGCCACAGATACGCAGTATTTT. This translates into CASRATSATDTQYF.